The clone carrying this TCR beta chain was observed a single time. The CDR3 has 17 amino acids. Per the germline V gene, CDR1 is LNHDA and CDR2 is SQIVND (reference sequence). Trimming took 5 bases from V and 4 from J; bases not matched to a gene: 5. These data belong to a study of blood T cell repertoires in COVID-19. Clones were read by immunoSEQ multiplex PCR, and TCRdb kept only the in-frame ones, dropping some. The sample contains 150,000 to 160,000 clones, approximately 85% of which appear only once. This sequence originates from a man aged 60 to 69 with COVID-19, enrolled during active disease. Sequences were obtained from peripheral blood. The chain carries TRBV19 and TRBJ2-2, with 15 bases fitting TRBD2. The CDR3 region has the DNA TGTGCCAGTAGTGCCGGACTAGCGGGAGGGCCCACCGGGGAGCTGTTTTTT. It yields the protein CASSAGLAGGPTGELFF.